Each of the 7 T cell receptor beta chains below was sequenced from the same sample in a study of T cells after yellow fever vaccination. MiXCR, applied by TCRdb to the 5' RACE reads, yields one record per CDR3 protein. This sample has 300,000 or so distinct CDR3 sequences; about 8.3% occur once, and the top ten carry 15% to 20%. This sample comprised PBMCs, obtained 35 to 50 days after the first yellow fever vaccination. Receptors were obtained from a man between 18 and 35 years old who received the YFV17D yellow fever vaccine.

This clonotype was detected a few times. The rearrangement joins TRBV4-1 to TRBJ1-2; D is ambiguous. The CDR3 covers 13 residues. Germline V CDR1 and CDR2: MGHRA, YSYEKL. The germline V and J ends were trimmed by 1 base and 4 bases, with 7 bases remaining between them. The CDR3 DNA reads TGCGCCAGCAGCCAAGGGACGACCTATGGCTACACCTTC. It is translated as CASSQGTTYGYTF.

J is TRBJ2-3 and V is TRBV11-2; TRBD2 agrees at 10 bases. CDR1 and CDR2 (germline): SGHAT, FQNNGV. The CDR3 runs to 14 residues. V dropped 5 bases and J dropped 5; count of bases not matched to a gene: 4. The DNA for the CDR3 is TGTGCCAGCAGCCTTAGCGGGGGGATAGATACGCAGTATTTT. It yields the protein CASSLSGGIDTQYF. Based on the CDR3 plus reference TRBV11-2 and TRBJ2-3, the full variable domain is EAGVAQSPRYKIIEKRQSVAFWCNPISGHATLYWYQQILGQGPKLLIQFQNNGVVDDSQLPKDRFSAERLKGVDSTLKIQPAKLEDSAVYLCASSLSGGIDTQYFGPGTRLTVL.

This clonotype occurred many times. The J gene is TRBJ2-2, the V gene TRBV7-2; TRBD1 agrees at 8 bases. Germline V gene data show CDR1 as SGHTA and CDR2 as FQGNSA. Trimming cost V 4 bases and J 8 bases; bases outside gene matches: 9. This CDR3 is 15 amino acids long. CDR3 nucleotide sequence: TGTGCCAGCAGCTCCAGGACAGGGAGAGCTGGGGAGCTGTTTTTT. Protein product: CASSSRTGRAGELFF.

This clonotype occurred many times. The chain is built from TRBV7-2 and TRBJ2-3, with D possibly being TRBD2 (7 bases). V lost 3 bases and J 4 bases, leaving 14 bases between the germline ends. The length of the CDR3 is 15 residues. Germline CDR1 reads SGHTA; CDR2 reads FQGNSA. The CDR3 sequence: CASSFDRGAADTQYF. In DNA, the CDR3 is TGTGCCAGCAGCTTCGACCGGGGGGCGGCAGATACGCAGTATTTT.

This sequence joins TRBV4-1 and TRBJ2-3; 10 bases line up with TRBD2. Germline V CDR1 and CDR2: MGHRA, YSYEKL. The CDR3 extends over 16 amino acids. J gave up 3 bases and V 1 base, and 4 bases lay outside the gene matches. The CDR3 sequence: CASSQGAGGWTDTQYF. The CDR3 DNA reads as TGCGCCAGCAGCCAAGGAGCGGGGGGGTGGACAGATACGCAGTATTTT.

This clonotype was seen only a few times. The rearrangement joins TRBV5-1 to TRBJ2-3, with TRBD1 identical over 7 bases. Germline V gene sequence: CDR1 SGHRS, CDR2 YFSETQ. With V trimmed by 4 bases and J by 0 bases, 5 bases remained unmatched. CDR3 length equals 15 residues. The CDR3 DNA follows: TGCGCCAGCAGCAGCCAGGGGGTTAGCACAGATACGCAGTATTTT. It codes for CASSSQGVSTDTQYF.

The rearrangement links TRBV21-1 to TRBJ2-2; the D call in the table, TRBD2, was not verified against the DNA. TRBV21-1 is annotated as a pseudogene. This CDR3 has 19 amino acids. CDR3 coding DNA: TGTGCCAGCAGCAATACGGGACTAGCGGGGGACGCGAACACCGGGGAGCTGTTTTTT. Translating gives CASSNTGLAGDANTGELFF.